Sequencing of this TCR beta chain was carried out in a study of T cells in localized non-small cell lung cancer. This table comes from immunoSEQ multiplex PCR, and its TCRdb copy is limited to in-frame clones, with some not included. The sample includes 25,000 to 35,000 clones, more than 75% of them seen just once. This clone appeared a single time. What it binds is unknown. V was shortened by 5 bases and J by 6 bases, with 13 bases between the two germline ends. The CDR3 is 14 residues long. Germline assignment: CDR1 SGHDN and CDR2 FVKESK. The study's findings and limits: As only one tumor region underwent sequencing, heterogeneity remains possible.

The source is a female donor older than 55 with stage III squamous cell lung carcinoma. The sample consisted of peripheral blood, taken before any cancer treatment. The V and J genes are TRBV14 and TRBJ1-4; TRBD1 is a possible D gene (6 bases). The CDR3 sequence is CASSRRGQYEKLFF. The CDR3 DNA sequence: TGTGCCAGCAGCAGACGGGGGCAGTATGAAAAACTGTTTTTT.